Included here is one T cell receptor beta chain sequence, with context. What it binds is not known. This specimen comes from a study of cytotoxic CD8 clonotypes in ibrutinib-treated CLL. Study conclusions and caveats: Public clonotypes were rare and shrank or held steady on treatment.

Genomic DNA in a quantity of about 2 micrograms was derived from cryopreserved PBMCs for TCR beta libraries. The method was immunoSEQ multiplex PCR; TCRdb's version includes in-frame clones alone and lacks a portion of them. In the table there are 9,500 to 14,000 clones, around 81% of which are singletons. Trimming removed 3 bases from V and 2 bases from J, with 19 bases in between. Germline lookup yields CDR1 SGHDN and CDR2 FVKESK. The CDR3 contains 18 residues. The source of this sequence is a human donor with chronic lymphocytic leukemia. The chain couples TRBV14 to TRBJ2-2; maybe TRBD2 (8 bases). Sequencing was performed on PBMCs, taken at disease progression, from a patient treated with ibrutinib. The CDR3 is CASSHRRGREANTGELFF. CDR3 DNA sequence: TGTGCCAGCAGCCACCGAAGGGGGCGGGAGGCCAACACCGGGGAGCTGTTTTTT.